This T cell receptor (beta chain) derives from a study of blood T cell repertoires in COVID-19. On the study more broadly: There were acute and convalescent COVID-19 samples, and they came from the United States, Italy and Spain. Sample material is recorded as cDNA or gDNA derived from T cells, B-cell-depleted T cells, or PBMCs.

Trimming took off 7 bases at V and 0 bases at J, with 12 bases between the two ends. The CDR3 sequence is 13 residues long. Germline-derived CDR1 and CDR2 are SQVTM and ANQGSEA. This clone occurred a few times. As handled by the study authors: How many nucleated cells were present was estimated from reference gene primer amplification. Method: immunoSEQ multiplex PCR; TCRdb's copy keeps in-frame clones and lacks some. The DNA gave D and trimming, while V, J and clone size come from that table. The table includes 95,000 to 150,000 clones, approximately 85% detected once. The source of this sequence is a human donor in a cohort sampled during active COVID-19. This chain joins TRBV29-1 and TRBJ2-5; D perhaps matches TRBD2 (6 bases). Sequencing was carried out using peripheral blood. In DNA form, the CDR3 reads TGCAGCGCACGGGGGAGATACCAAGAGACCCAGTACTTC. Its translation is CSARGRYQETQYF. The full variable domain, rest sourced from reference TRBV29-1 and TRBJ2-5, is SAVISQKPSRDICQRGTSLTIQCQVDSQVTMMFWYRQQPGQSLTLIATANQGSEATYESGFVIDKFPISRPNLTFSTLTVSNMSPEDSSIYLCSARGRYQETQYFGPGTRLLVL.